These 26 T cell receptor beta chains were all obtained from the same sample, sequenced in a study of shared clonotypes between healthy human individuals. Profiling relied on immunoSEQ multiplex PCR, and the TCRdb table lists in-frame clones only, not all of them. The sample includes roughly 1,100,000 clones, around 76% seen only once; the top ten take roughly 1.4%. What was sequenced was memory CD4+ T cells sorted from blood. Subset described: CD45RA-negative fraction. These receptors came from a man aged 18 to 30 in good health.

The chain links TRBV2 to TRBJ2-5; the D gene is possibly TRBD1 (5 bases). CDR3 length: 14 amino acids. CDR1 and CDR2 from the germline V gene are SNHLY and FYNNEI. Trimming took 2 bases from V and 2 from J, leaving 9 bases between them. The CDR3 bases are TGTGCCAGCAGTGAACTGGGGCAGCAAGAGACCCAGTACTTC. Encoded protein: CASSELGQQETQYF.

This clone was picked up one time. The V gene is TRBV6-5, the J gene TRBJ1-4, with TRBD1 matching over 7 bases. Trimming took 6 bases from V and 4 from J; bases not matched to a gene: 2. CDR1 and CDR2 (germline): MNHEY, SVGAGI. The CDR3 is 13 amino acids. CDR3 coding DNA: TGTGCCAGCAGGACAGGGCATAATGAAAAACTGTTTTTT. As protein: CASRTGHNEKLFF.

This clone is a singleton in its sample. The chain couples TRBV30 to TRBJ2-5; TRBD1 is a possible D gene (5 bases). V was cut by 5 bases and J by 4 bases, with 14 bases left in between. Germline V gene sequence: CDR1 GTSNPN, CDR2 SVGIG (reference sequence). The CDR3 sequence is 13 residues long. This chain's CDR3 is CAWGRVKRETQYF. The DNA of the CDR3 is TGTGCCTGGGGCAGGGTGAAGAGAGAGACCCAGTACTTC.

About this clone: Other DNA sequences within the sample encode an identical CDR3. The chain uses TRBV27 and TRBJ2-3; D not certain. The CDR3 length is 11 residues. V was trimmed by 3 bases and J by 6 bases, leaving 4 bases between them. Per the germline V gene, CDR1 is MNHEY and CDR2 is SMNVEV (reference sequence). DNA for the CDR3: TGTGCCAGCAGTTTGACGGATACGCAGTATTTT. Protein: CASSLTDTQYF.

This chain joins TRBV19 and TRBJ1-1; 8 nucleotides agree with TRBD1. CDR3 length equals 16 residues. Trimming at V came to 5 bases and at J to 4 bases, leaving 12 bases not matched to a gene. The germline V gene has CDR1 LNHDA and CDR2 SQIVND (reference sequence). CDR3 region: CASSGVPGGAFTEAFF. For the CDR3, the DNA is TGTGCCAGTAGTGGGGTCCCAGGGGGCGCGTTCACTGAAGCTTTCTTT.

The genes are TRBV9 and TRBJ2-1; 8 bases are shared with TRBD2. This CDR3 spans 16 amino acids. V was pared by 2 bases and J by 3 bases, with 7 bases of the junction left unmatched. CDR1 is SGDLS and CDR2 is YYNGEE in the germline V gene. The CDR3 bases are TGTGCCAGCAGCGTTGAGCGGGGACTAGGCTACAATGAGCAGTTCTTC. Translated: CASSVERGLGYNEQFF. The full variable domain, with the rest looked up from reference TRBV9 and TRBJ2-1, is DSGVTQTPKHLITATGQRVTLRCSPRSGDLSVYWYQQSLDQGLQFLIQYYNGEERAKGNILERFSAQQFPDLHSELNLSSLELGDSALYFCASSVERGLGYNEQFFGPGTRLTVL.

V and J are TRBV7-6 and TRBJ2-3; 7 bases line up with TRBD2. This CDR3 is built from 16 residues. Trimming took 4 bases from V and 1 from J; bases not matched to a gene: 8. The V gene's germline CDR1 is SGHVS and CDR2 FNYEAQ. This CDR3 reads CASSSRLSGGTDTQYF. The CDR3 nucleotides are TGTGCCAGCAGCTCACGTCTAAGCGGGGGCACAGATACGCAGTATTTT.

About this clone: This same CDR3 is encoded by further DNA sequences in the sample. This chain joins TRBV6-5 and TRBJ2-7; no definite D call. Trimming shortened V by 0 bases and J by 1 base, and 4 bases separated the two germline ends. Germline CDR1 and CDR2: MNHEY and SVGAGI. The CDR3 has 13 residues. The CDR3 bases are TGTGCCAGCAGTTACTCGTCATCCTACGAGCAGTACTTC. Residues: CASSYSSSYEQYF.

The chain carries TRBV6-1 and TRBJ1-6; unclear D gene. The V end lost 4 bases, the J end lost 6 bases, and 16 bases lay between the germline ends. CDR3 length equals 16 residues. The germline V gene has CDR1 MNHNS and CDR2 SASEGT. The CDR3, as DNA: TGTGCCAGCAGTGCTGGGGAGGGAGGAAGTAATTCACCCCTCCACTTT. It translates to CASSAGEGGSNSPLHF.

This clone has a single count. This chain links TRBV7-2 with TRBJ2-2; 14 nucleotides align to TRBD2. After removal of 5 bases from V and 0 bases from J, the junction contained 5 bases not matched to a gene. Germline CDR1 and CDR2: SGHTA and FQGNSA. CDR3 length: 18 residues. CDR3 bases: TGTGCCAGCAGCGCGGGACTAGCGGGAGTTACGAACACCGGGGAGCTGTTTTTT. This codes for CASSAGLAGVTNTGELFF.

This chain connects TRBV5-6 to TRBJ2-7; D unclear. V lost 5 bases, J lost 2 bases, and 8 bases lay in between. CDR3 length: 12 amino acids. Germline loops: CDR1 SGHDT, CDR2 YYEEEE. CDR3 in amino acids: CASSGLTYEQYF. In DNA form, the CDR3 reads TGTGCCAGCAGTGGGCTAACCTACGAGCAGTACTTC.

This sequence joins TRBV5-8 and TRBJ2-7; either TRBD1 or TRBD2 may fit D (5 bases each). V dropped 2 bases and J dropped 7 bases, with 22 bases sitting between them. Germline assignment: CDR1 SGHTS and CDR2 YDEGEE. The CDR3 is made up of 16 amino acids. The CDR3: CASSFMSGTDPKEQYF. CDR3 DNA sequence: TGTGCCAGCAGCTTCATGTCTGGGACGGACCCCAAAGAGCAGTACTTC. The full variable domain, completed using reference TRBV5-8 and TRBJ2-7, is EAGVTQSPTHLIKTRGQQATLRCSPISGHTSVYWYQQALGLGLQFLLWYDEGEERNRGNFPPRFSGRQFPNYSSELNVNALELEDSALYLCASSFMSGTDPKEQYFGPGTRLTVT.

This chain uses TRBV4-3 with TRBJ2-1; 13 nucleotides match TRBD2. This CDR3 has 21 residues. The germline gives CDR1 LGHNA, CDR2 YSLEER. V was pared by 0 bases and J by 2 bases, with 13 bases of the junction left unmatched. In nucleotides, the CDR3 is TGCGCCAGCAGCCAAGATGGACCGGGACTAGCGGGACCTACCCCCTACAATGAGCAGTTCTTC. It yields the protein CASSQDGPGLAGPTPYNEQFF.

Turning to this clone: This sample also contains other DNA sequences that code for the same CDR3. The J gene is TRBJ1-1, the V gene TRBV19, with no clear D. The CDR3 consists of 15 residues. Trimming shortened V by 5 bases and J by 1 base, and 14 bases separated the two germline ends. CDR1 and CDR2 from the germline V gene are LNHDA and SQIVND (reference sequence). The chain's CDR3 is CASSLPGRQNTEAFF. CDR3 in DNA: TGTGCCAGTAGTCTTCCCGGCCGGCAGAACACTGAAGCTTTCTTT.

The chain is built from TRBV5-1 and TRBJ2-2; 9 bases map to TRBD1. V was clipped by 7 bases and J by 1 base; unmatched bases: 8. The germline V gene encodes CDR1 SGHRS and CDR2 YFSETQ. This CDR3 region has 16 residues. The CDR3 nucleotides read TGCGCCAGCGCTACTGACAGGGGGATGAACACCGGGGAGCTGTTTTTT. Translation: CASATDRGMNTGELFF.

The rearrangement uses TRBV5-5 and TRBJ2-3, with D perhaps given as TRBD1 or TRBD2 (6 bases each). CDR3 length: 16 amino acids. Between the trimmed V and J ends, which lost 4 bases and 3 bases, there was a span of 18 bases. CDR1 and CDR2 from the germline V gene are SGHKS and YYEKEE (reference sequence). Here the CDR3 DNA reads TGTGCCAGCAGCATGGCCCCGGAAGGGGGGACAGATACGCAGTATTTT. Protein: CASSMAPEGGTDTQYF.

A few counts support this clone. The chain has TRBV5-6 and TRBJ2-3; a possible D gene is TRBD2 (6 bases). CDR3 length: 17 amino acids. V was pared by 3 bases and J by 0 bases, with 17 bases between. Per germline, CDR1 SGHDT and CDR2 YYEEEE. The chain's CDR3 is CASSSSGTPSSTDTQYF. The CDR3, as DNA: TGTGCCAGCAGCTCCTCCGGGACTCCCAGTAGCACAGATACGCAGTATTTT.

The chain couples TRBV27 to TRBJ2-3, with D possibly matching TRBD1 (5 bases). V lost 6 bases and J lost 0, with 16 bases in between. Per germline, CDR1 MNHEY and CDR2 SMNVEV (reference sequence). CDR3 size: 16 residues. The CDR3 region is CASRSLQDRSTDTQYF. DNA of the CDR3: TGTGCCAGCAGGAGCTTACAGGATCGGAGCACAGATACGCAGTATTTT.

A few counts support this clone. This same CDR3 is encoded by further DNA sequences in the sample. The chain combines TRBV30 with TRBJ1-5, with D unclear. The CDR3 loop spans 12 amino acids. Germline V gene data show CDR1 as GTSNPN and CDR2 as SVGIG (reference sequence). The ends were cut back, 2 bases at V and 4 bases at J, with 6 bases in the middle. The CDR3 sequence is CAWSLSNQPQHF. The CDR3 nucleotides are TGTGCCTGGAGTCTCTCAAATCAGCCCCAGCATTTT.

The CDR3 loop reads CASSLADRQAFF. CDR3 sequence (DNA): TGTGCCAGCAGCTTAGCGGACAGACAAGCTTTCTTT. The V gene is TRBV5-6, the J gene TRBJ1-1, with a tentative D call TRBD1 (6 bases). The CDR3 runs 12 residues. Germline CDR1 and CDR2: SGHDT and YYEEEE. V dropped 2 bases and J dropped 9 bases, with 11 bases sitting between them.

V gene TRBV15 combines with J gene TRBJ1-4; D not resolved. Germline V lookup: CDR1 LNHNV, CDR2 YYDKDF (reference sequence). This CDR3 comprises 14 residues. The ends were cut back, 0 bases at V and 4 bases at J, with 6 bases in the middle. This CDR3 reads CATSRDGYNEKLFF. The DNA of the CDR3 is TGTGCCACCAGCAGAGACGGCTATAATGAAAAACTGTTTTTT.

This chain joins TRBV5-4 and TRBJ2-2; 10 bases map to TRBD1. V lost 3 bases to trimming and J lost 3 bases; unmatched junction nucleotides: 2. Germline lookup yields CDR1 SGHNT and CDR2 YYREEE (reference sequence). This CDR3 is built from 15 residues. The CDR3 DNA reads as TGTGCCAGCAGCTCAGGGACAGGGGACACCGGGGAGCTGTTTTTT. Translation gives CASSSGTGDTGELFF.

The chain uses TRBV6-1 and TRBJ1-2; possible D gene TRBD1, 6 bases. The V end lost 5 bases, the J end lost 7 bases, and 14 bases lay between the germline ends. The V gene's germline CDR1 is MNHNS and CDR2 SASEGT. This CDR3 contains 13 residues. DNA for the CDR3: TGTGCCAGCAGTTTAACAGGGTTGTCTGGCTACACCTTC. It encodes CASSLTGLSGYTF.

This clone was observed a single time. The chain employs TRBV2 and TRBJ2-1; TRBD2 aligns across 13 bases. CDR3 length: 14 residues. The V gene end was trimmed by 5 bases and the J gene end by 10 bases; junction bases not matched to a gene: 5. Germline V CDR1 and CDR2: SNHLY, FYNNEI. CDR3 amino acids: CASSPGTSGAEQFF. In DNA, the CDR3 is TGTGCCAGCAGTCCCGGGACTAGCGGGGCAGAGCAGTTCTTC. The full variable domain, completed using reference TRBV2 and TRBJ2-1, is EPEVTQTPSHQVTQMGQEVILRCVPISNHLYFYWYRQILGQKVEFLVSFYNNEISEKSEIFDDQFSVERPDGSNFTLKIRSTKLEDSAMYFCASSPGTSGAEQFFGPGTRLTVL.

This sequence joins TRBV5-8 and TRBJ1-5, with unresolved D. Germline CDR1 SGHTS, CDR2 YDEGEE. V lost 6 bases, J lost 2 bases, and 18 bases lay in between. The CDR3 has 16 residues. The CDR3 spells CASTSSSGSGNQPQHF. The CDR3 DNA sequence: TGTGCCAGCACCTCAAGCAGCGGGTCCGGCAATCAGCCCCAGCATTTT.

J is TRBJ2-2 and V is TRBV19; 7 positions match TRBD2. The V segment lost 4 bases and the J segment 2 bases; nucleotides outside the gene matches: 7. The CDR3 contains 16 residues. Germline lookup yields CDR1 LNHDA and CDR2 SQIVND (reference sequence). The CDR3 loop reads CASSTKTSLNTGELFF. The CDR3 bases are TGTGCCAGTAGTACGAAGACTAGCCTTAACACCGGGGAGCTGTTTTTT.